The clone carrying this T cell receptor (beta chain) was picked up one time. At one boundary the junction diverges from the germline segment, which might be a read error. Libraries were prepared by immunoSEQ multiplex PCR; TCRdb keeps only in-frame clonotypes and omits some of them. In the table there are some 61,000 clones, 75% to 95% of which are singletons. The germline V gene encodes CDR1 MNHNS and CDR2 SASEGT. This CDR3 is built from 14 residues. These data originate in a study of T cell changes during pregnancy in multiple sclerosis. This receptor was taken from a female donor with multiple sclerosis, enrolled in a pregnancy study. The material was peripheral blood, obtained in the second trimester of pregnancy. The chain joins TRBV6-1 to TRBJ2-5, with TRBD1 matching over 8 bases. The CDR3 reads CASREDRVQETRYF. The CDR3 DNA follows: TGTGCCAGCAGGGAGGACAGGGTACAAGAGACCCGGTACTTC.